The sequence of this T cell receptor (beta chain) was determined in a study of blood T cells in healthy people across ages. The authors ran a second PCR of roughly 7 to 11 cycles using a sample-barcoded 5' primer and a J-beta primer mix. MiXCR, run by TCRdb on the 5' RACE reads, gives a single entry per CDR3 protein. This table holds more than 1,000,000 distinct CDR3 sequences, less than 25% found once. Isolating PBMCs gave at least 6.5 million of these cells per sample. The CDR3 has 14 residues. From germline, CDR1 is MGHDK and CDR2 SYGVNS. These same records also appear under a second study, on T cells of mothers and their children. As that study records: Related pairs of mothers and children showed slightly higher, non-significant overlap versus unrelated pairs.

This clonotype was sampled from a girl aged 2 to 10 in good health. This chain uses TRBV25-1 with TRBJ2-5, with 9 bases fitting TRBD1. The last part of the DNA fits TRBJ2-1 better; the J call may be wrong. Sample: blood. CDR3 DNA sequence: TGTGCCAGCAGTCCCCGGGACAGGGACAATGAGCAGTTCTTC. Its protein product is CASSPRDRDNEQFF.